The rows below give T cell receptor beta chains drawn from one sample of a study of beta chain features in type 1 diabetes. Clones were sequenced by immunoSEQ multiplex PCR, and TCRdb holds only the in-frame ones, with some missing. The sample shows about 650,000 clones, roughly 12% of them seen only once. Sequencing was done on a sample of naive CD4+ T cells from blood. Every receptor here comes from a man under 40 with type 1 diabetes. Both conserved end residues are part of each CDR3. A D gene is named only where the DNA matches it firmly. Some rows have no size entry. The others give once, few or many, or a class for an expanded clone.

15 - TRBJ2-3 TRBV25-1 few CASSERATDPDTQYF TGTGCCAGCAGTGAAAGAGCGACAGACCCCGATACGCAGTATTTT
16 - TRBJ2-2 TRBV2 few CASSERGTTNTGELFF TGTGCCAGCAGTGAGAGGGGGACAACTAACACCGGGGAGCTGTTTTTT
15 - TRBJ2-2 TRBV27 few CASSSRGAHPGELFF TGTGCCAGCAGCAGTCGGGGGGCCCACCCCGGGGAGCTGTTTTTT
15 - TRBJ2-7 TRBV30 - CAWRSGLRGLYEQYF TGTGCCTGGAGATCAGGGCTCCGGGGCCTCTACGAGCAGTACTTC
13 TRBD1 TRBJ1-1 TRBV7-6 - CASKTGLNTEAFF TGTGCCAGCAAGACAGGGCTGAACACTGAAGCTTTCTTT
11 - TRBJ2-7 TRBV2 - CASTTRGEQYF TGTGCCAGCACAACCCGGGGCGAGCAGTACTTC
14 TRBD1 TRBJ1-4 TRBV30 - CAWSPRGQGEKLFF TGTGCCTGGAGTCCCAGGGGGCAGGGTGAAAAACTGTTTTTT
15 TRBD1 TRBJ2-5 TRBV6-5 - CASSPGTGIQETQYF TGTGCCAGCTCTCCCGGGACAGGAATCCAAGAGACCCAGTACTTC
16 - TRBJ2-5 TRBV18 - CASSPKGTSYQETQYF TGTGCCAGCTCACCAAAAGGAACCTCGTACCAAGAGACCCAGTACTTC
11 - TRBJ2-7 TRBV7-9 few CASSSLYEQYF TGTGCCAGCAGCTCCCTATACGAGCAGTACTTC
15 - TRBJ1-3 TRBV5-1 - CASSRGDFSGNTIYF TGCGCCAGCAGCCGAGGGGACTTCTCTGGAAACACCATATATTTT
16 TRBD1 TRBJ1-5 TRBV6-6 - CASSSRRDSSNQPQHF TGTGCCAGCAGTTCCCGCCGGGACAGCAGCAATCAGCCCCAGCATTTT
13 TRBD1 TRBJ2-2 TRBV2 few CASTWTGVGELFF TGTGCCAGCACCTGGACAGGTGTCGGGGAGCTGTTTTTT
16 - TRBJ2-5 TRBV14 few CASSQVRGGGQETQYF TGTGCCAGCAGCCAAGTGAGGGGAGGAGGGCAAGAGACCCAGTACTTC
13 - TRBJ2-3 TRBV5-6 - CASSTPDTDTQYF TGTGCCAGCAGCACTCCGGACACAGATACGCAGTATTTT
14 - TRBJ2-1 TRBV7-2 once CASSLDQGRNEQFF TGTGCCAGCAGCTTAGACCAGGGTCGGAATGAGCAGTTCTTC
14 - TRBJ1-2 TRBV2 - CASSERESNYGYTF TGTGCCAGCAGTGAACGGGAATCCAACTATGGCTACACCTTC
14 - TRBJ2-1 TRBV5-1 few CASSLERPHNEQFF TGCGCCAGCAGCTTGGAGCGCCCGCACAATGAGCAGTTCTTC
14 - TRBJ2-1 TRBV2 - CASTTRVSYNEQFF TGTGCCAGCACCACTAGAGTCTCCTACAATGAGCAGTTCTTC
13 - TRBJ1-2 TRBV7-9 few CASSLEGNYGYTF TGTGCCAGCAGCTTAGAAGGCAACTATGGCTACACCTTC
17 TRBD1 TRBJ1-1 TRBV27 - CASSQQGRPPRGDEAFF TGTGCCAGCAGCCAACAGGGGAGACCTCCCCGCGGAGATGAAGCTTTCTTT
12 - TRBJ2-5 TRBV28 - CASSFRGETQYF TGTGCCAGCAGTTTCCGGGGAGAGACCCAGTACTTC
15 TRBD1 TRBJ2-7 TRBV6-6 few CASSYGTGSSYEQYF TGTGCCAGCAGTTACGGGACAGGGAGCTCCTACGAGCAGTACTTC
16 - TRBJ2-2 TRBV5-1 - CASSPAGRPNTGELFF TGCGCCAGCAGCCCCGCCGGAAGACCGAACACCGGGGAGCTGTTTTTT
16 - TRBJ2-3 TRBV5-1 - CASSYGLATGTDTQYF TGCGCCAGCAGCTACGGACTGGCGACGGGCACAGATACGCAGTATTTT